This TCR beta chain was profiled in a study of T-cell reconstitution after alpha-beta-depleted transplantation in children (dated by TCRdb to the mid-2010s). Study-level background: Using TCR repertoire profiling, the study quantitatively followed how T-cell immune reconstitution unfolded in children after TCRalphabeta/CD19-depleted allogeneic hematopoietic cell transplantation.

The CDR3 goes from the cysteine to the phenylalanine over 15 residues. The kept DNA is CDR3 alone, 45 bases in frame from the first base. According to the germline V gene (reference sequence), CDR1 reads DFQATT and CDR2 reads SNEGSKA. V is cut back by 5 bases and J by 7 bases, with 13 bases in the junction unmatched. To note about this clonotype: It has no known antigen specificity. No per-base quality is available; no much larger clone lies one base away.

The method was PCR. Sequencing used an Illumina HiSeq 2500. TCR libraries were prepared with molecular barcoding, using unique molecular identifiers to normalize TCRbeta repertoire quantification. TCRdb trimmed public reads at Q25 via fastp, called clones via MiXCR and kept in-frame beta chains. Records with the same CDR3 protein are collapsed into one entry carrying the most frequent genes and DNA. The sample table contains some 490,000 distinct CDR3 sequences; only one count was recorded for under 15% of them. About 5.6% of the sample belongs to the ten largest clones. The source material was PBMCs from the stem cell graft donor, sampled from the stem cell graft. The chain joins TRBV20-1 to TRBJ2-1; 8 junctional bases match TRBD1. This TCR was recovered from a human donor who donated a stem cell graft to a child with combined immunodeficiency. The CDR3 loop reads CSAGMDRADQNEQFF. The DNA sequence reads TGCAGTGCTGGAATGGACAGGGCTGACCAAAATGAGCAGTTCTTC.